This TCR beta chain comes out of a study of T-cell reconstitution after alpha-beta-depleted transplantation in children. Study-wide results and caveats: Approximately two months post-transplant, alpha-beta T cells reportedly originated from several hundred expanded graft clones.

This CDR3 has 17 amino acids. V shed 5 bases and J shed 3 bases, with 19 bases lying between them. CDR1 and CDR2 from the germline V gene are SGHTA and FQGNSA. Unique molecular identifiers were incorporated when the TCRbeta library was constructed. Via MiXCR, TCRdb re-called the PCR reads, giving one row per CDR3 protein. The table has 450,000 to 600,000 distinct CDR3 sequences, about 11% seen once. On this clonotype: Antigen: not known.

The source is a child under 10 years old with inherited bone marrow failure, due to receive a stem cell transplant. The chain has TRBV7-2 and TRBJ2-2; possible D gene TRBD1, 5 bases. Sequencing used PBMCs, obtained before TCRalphabeta/CD19-depleted stem cell transplant. CDR3 sequence (DNA): TGTGCCAGCAGCCCCCTGTCGGTTGCCAGGGACACCGGGGAGCTGTTTTTT. Translated: CASSPLSVARDTGELFF.